This entry is about one T cell receptor (beta chain). The CDR3 sequence is 11 residues long. V lost 5 bases to trimming and J lost 7 bases, with 10 bases between them. Germline CDR1 reads SGHRS; CDR2 reads YFSETQ. This entry belongs to a study of blood T cell repertoires in COVID-19. Study information: From T cells, B-cell-depleted T cells, or PBMCs came the material, which was cDNA or gDNA.

Some clones are missing from TCRdb's copy, which holds only in-frame ones; the method was immunoSEQ multiplex PCR. The repertoire holds some 110,000 clones, with over 70% as singletons. V usage is TRBV5-1 and J usage is TRBJ2-7; D perhaps matches TRBD2 (6 bases). Sequences were obtained from peripheral blood. This clonotype originated in a man aged 50-60 years with acute or convalescent COVID-19. CDR3: CASRGGREQYF. The CDR3 DNA is TGCGCCAGCAGGGGGGGTAGGGAGCAGTACTTC.